The 10 T cell receptor beta chains given below trace back to one sample, sequenced in a study of blood T cells in healthy people across ages. Together with a sample-barcoded 5' primer, a J-beta primer mix was included in a second PCR lasting roughly 6 to 12 cycles. Each CDR3 protein is one row after TCRdb ran MiXCR on the 5' RACE reads. The profile covers more than 1.4 million distinct CDR3 sequences, with around 39% appearing a single time and roughly 7.7% taken by the ten largest. Sequences were obtained from blood. The receptors were gathered from a woman younger than 30 in good health.

This clonotype was counted only a few times. The V and J genes are TRBV10-3 and TRBJ2-7; 8 nucleotides align to TRBD1. Unmatched junction bases numbered 2, after V lost 4 bases and J lost 0 bases. The CDR3 runs 14 residues. Looked up from germline, CDR1 is ENHRY and CDR2 is SYGVKD. This CDR3 reads CAISGGQASYEQYF. DNA of the CDR3: TGTGCCATCAGTGGGGGACAGGCCTCCTACGAGCAGTACTTC.

The gene calls are TRBV6-1 and TRBJ2-5, with D possibly TRBD2 on 5 matching bases. V was cut by 8 bases and J by 11 bases, with 27 bases left in between. Germline V gives CDR1 MNHNS, CDR2 SASEGT. The CDR3 loop spans 15 amino acids. Written as DNA, the CDR3 is TGTGCCAGCTTTCGGACTCAATCGACCGCCAATGAGCAGTACTTC. It specifies CASFRTQSTANEQYF.

This clonotype was counted only a few times. The chain has TRBV20-1 and TRBJ2-7; 7 nucleotides line up with TRBD1. Germline CDR1 DFQATT, CDR2 SNEGSKA (reference sequence). The V and J ends lost 6 bases and 5 bases, in that order; junction bases with no gene match: 13. There are 14 residues in the CDR3. The CDR3 bases are TGCAGTGCACTAGAGCAGGGGGAAGGAGACGAGCAGTACTTC. This gives the protein CSALEQGEGDEQYF.

This clonotype showed up just a few times. In DNA, the CDR3 is TGTGCCAGCAGTTCTCAGGGTAGGGGCTACACCTTC. Translating gives CASSSQGRGYTF. The chain uses TRBV12-3 or TRBV12-4 and TRBJ1-2, with D perhaps matching TRBD1 (5 bases). There are 12 residues in the CDR3. V was shortened by 4 bases and J by 8 bases, with 11 bases between the two germline ends.

V is TRBV27 and J is TRBJ1-6; D remains unclear. CDR1 is MNHEY, CDR2 SMNVEV, per germline (reference sequence). This CDR3 is built from 18 residues. V was trimmed by 2 bases and J by 3 bases, leaving 17 bases between them. CDR3 DNA: TGTGCCAGCAGTTTACGTCGGGATCTCGAGAGCTATAATTCACCCCTCCACTTT. It codes for CASSLRRDLESYNSPLHF.

This clonotype has just a few counts. This chain connects TRBV20-1 to TRBJ2-1; D ambiguous. CDR1 DFQATT and CDR2 SNEGSKA come from the germline V gene (reference sequence). Trimming cost V 6 bases and J 8 bases, with 11 bases left between them. The CDR3 runs 11 residues. The CDR3 DNA reads as TGCAGTGCCCCCATTCGTCATGAGCAGTTCTTC. Translating gives CSAPIRHEQFF.

A single count supports this clonotype. The genes are TRBV12-3 or TRBV12-4 and TRBJ2-4, with a weak D call TRBD1 (6 bases). Trimming shortened V by 6 bases and J by 13 bases, and 16 bases separated the two germline ends. CDR3 size: 12 residues. The CDR3 DNA reads as TGTGCCAGCAGATCCACGACAGGAGAGCAGTACTTC. Residues: CASRSTTGEQYF.

This sequence joins TRBV6-2 or TRBV6-3 and TRBJ2-3, with 14 bases lining up with TRBD2. Looked up from germline, CDR1 is MNHEY and CDR2 is SVGEGT. The CDR3 runs to 17 residues. V trimming: 2 bases; J trimming: 3 bases; junction bases outside the gene matches: 4. The CDR3 nucleotides are TGTGCCAGCAGTTACGCGACTAGCGGGGGGGCTACAGATACGCAGTATTTT. Translated, it gives CASSYATSGGATDTQYF.

In this sample, this clonotype turned up many times. The gene calls are TRBV12-3 or TRBV12-4 and TRBJ2-7; no reliable D call. The CDR3 has 13 residues. V shed 2 bases and J shed 2 bases, with 7 bases lying between them. The CDR3 DNA sequence: TGTGCCAGCAGTTTAAACAGCCCCTACGAGCAGTACTTC. It translates to CASSLNSPYEQYF.

In the case of this clonotype: This likely stems from a read error, as it lies one base from a far larger clone. The chain is built from TRBV6-5 and TRBJ2-5, with a weak D call TRBD1 (5 bases). The end of the DNA is better explained by TRBJ2-7, so the J call may be wrong. CDR3 length equals 11 residues. Germline-derived CDR1 and CDR2 are MNHEY and SVGAGI. CDR3 sequence (DNA): TGTGCCAGCAGTTACACAGGCGAGCAGTACTTC. It is translated as CASSYTGEQYF.